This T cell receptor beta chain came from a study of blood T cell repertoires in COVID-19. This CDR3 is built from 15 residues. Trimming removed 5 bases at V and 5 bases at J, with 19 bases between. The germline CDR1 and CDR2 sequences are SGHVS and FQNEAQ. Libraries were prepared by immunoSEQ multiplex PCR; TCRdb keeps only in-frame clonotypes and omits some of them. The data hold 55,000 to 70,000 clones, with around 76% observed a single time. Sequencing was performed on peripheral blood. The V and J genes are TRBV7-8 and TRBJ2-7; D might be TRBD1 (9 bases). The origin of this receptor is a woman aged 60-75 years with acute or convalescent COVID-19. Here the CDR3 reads CASSREGQGGHEQYF. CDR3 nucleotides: TGTGCCAGCAGCCGGGAGGGACAGGGTGGCCACGAGCAGTACTTC.